Listed below are T cell receptor beta chains from one sample, sequenced in a study of blood T cell repertoires in COVID-19. Using immunoSEQ multiplex PCR, the repertoire was profiled, and TCRdb retains in-frame clones only, with some absent. The table has just under 250,000 clones, around 89% seen once. The source material was PBMCs or T cells enriched from blood (not recorded which). The receptors derive from a woman in her 30s who had recovered from COVID-19. The CDR3 runs from the conserved cysteine through the conserved F or W. Fields, in order: J gene, V gene, D gene, clone size, CDR3 protein, CDR3 DNA. A D gene is named only where the DNA matches it firmly. Not all rows give a size; the values are once, few, many and, for expanded clones, a class.

TRBJ1-2	TRBV30	.	.	CAWRVGVGGYTF	TGTGCCTGGAGGGTGGGAGTGGGGGGCTACACCTTC
TRBJ1-4	TRBV4-3	TRBD1	.	CASSQGQGASVGEKLFF	TGCGCCAGCAGCCAAGGACAGGGGGCATCGGTCGGTGAAAAACTGTTTTTT
TRBJ2-5	TRBV14	.	.	CASSQVFTVPGETQYF	TGTGCCAGCAGCCAAGTATTTACTGTTCCCGGGGAGACCCAGTACTTC
TRBJ1-4	TRBV9	.	.	CASSVFPGANEKLFF	TGTGCCAGCAGCGTATTTCCCGGGGCTAATGAAAAACTGTTTTTT
TRBJ2-2	TRBV18	.	.	CASSPPRTGELFF	TGTGCCAGCTCACCACCGAGGACCGGGGAGCTGTTTTTT
TRBJ2-1	TRBV5-1	TRBD1	.	CASSSTMTGKGNEQFF	TGCGCCAGCAGCTCAACCATGACAGGGAAGGGCAATGAGCAGTTCTTC
TRBJ1-1	TRBV7-9	TRBD1	.	CASSLDRGLGEAFF	TGTGCCAGCAGCTTGGACAGGGGGCTGGGGGAAGCTTTCTTT
TRBJ2-3	TRBV5-1	TRBD2	.	CASSPLAGATDTQYF	TGCGCCAGCAGCCCACTAGCGGGAGCCACAGATACGCAGTATTTT
TRBJ2-6	TRBV27	TRBD2	once	CASSSFGLAGTSGANVLTF	TGTGCCAGCTCCTCGTTTGGGCTAGCGGGGACCTCTGGGGCCAACGTCCTGACTTTC
TRBJ1-2	TRBV6-5	.	.	CASSSQGTVYGYTF	TGTGCCAGCAGTTCCCAGGGAACGGTCTATGGCTACACCTTC
TRBJ2-7	TRBV14	.	.	CASSPNRRGTYEQYF	TGTGCCAGCAGCCCTAATCGGAGGGGTACCTACGAGCAGTACTTC
TRBJ1-2	TRBV27	.	.	CASSSRQRYTFNYGYTF	TGTGCCAGCAGTTCACGACAGCGCTACACCTTCAACTATGGCTACACCTTC
TRBJ1-1	TRBV27	.	.	CASSPLIMRVNTEAFF	TGTGCCAGCAGTCCGTTAATCATGAGGGTCAACACTGAAGCTTTCTTT
TRBJ2-7	TRBV27	.	.	CASRNSGQGGYEQYF	TGTGCCAGCAGAAATTCCGGACAGGGAGGGTACGAGCAGTACTTC
TRBJ2-1	TRBV6-2/TRBV6-3	TRBD1	.	CASSYFGTGFPYNEQFF	TGTGCCAGCAGTTACTTCGGGACAGGGTTTCCCTACAATGAGCAGTTCTTC
TRBJ1-1	TRBV28	.	.	CASSFPGGPLNTEAFF	TGTGCCAGCAGTTTCCCCGGCGGCCCCTTGAACACTGAAGCTTTCTTT
TRBJ1-1	TRBV19	.	.	CASSGGRMNTEAFF	TGTGCCAGTAGCGGAGGGCGAATGAACACTGAAGCTTTCTTT
TRBJ2-3	TRBV2	TRBD1	.	CATTRDRGTDTQYF	TGTGCCACTACTCGGGACAGAGGCACAGATACGCAGTATTTT
TRBJ2-7	TRBV24-1	TRBD1	.	CATSAPPGQDLGEQYF	TGTGCCACCAGTGCTCCCCCTGGACAGGATTTGGGGGAGCAGTACTTC
TRBJ1-2	TRBV10-3	TRBD1	.	CAISERGDRAWPNYGYTF	TGTGCCATCAGTGAGCGTGGGGACAGGGCTTGGCCTAACTATGGCTACACCTTC
TRBJ1-2	TRBV4-3	TRBD1	.	CASSQHGTGDPSGYTF	TGCGCCAGCAGCCAACACGGGACAGGGGATCCATCTGGCTACACCTTC
TRBJ1-3	TRBV7-2	TRBD1	few	CASSLLTGTEGNTIYF	TGTGCCAGCAGCTTGCTGACCGGGACAGAGGGAAACACCATATATTTT
TRBJ2-5	TRBV19	TRBD1	.	CASSYDRGGQETQYF	TGTGCCAGTAGTTACGACAGGGGGGGTCAAGAGACCCAGTACTTC
TRBJ1-2	TRBV7-6	TRBD1	.	CATAPDRGDYGYTF	TGTGCCACCGCACCCGACAGGGGGGACTATGGCTACACCTTC
TRBJ1-2	TRBV7-8	.	.	CASSPRLARSYGYTF	TGTGCCAGCAGCCCACGGCTGGCCCGGAGCTATGGCTACACCTTC
TRBJ1-6	TRBV9	.	.	CARDPHRQVSSPLHF	TGTGCCAGAGACCCCCACAGACAGGTTAGTTCACCCCTCCACTTT
TRBJ1-6	TRBV29-1	.	.	CSVRAGMGSPLHF	TGCAGCGTTCGGGCAGGGATGGGTTCACCCCTCCACTTT
TRBJ2-5	TRBV24-1	TRBD1	.	CATSDLRTGEETQYF	TGTGCCACCAGTGATTTGCGGACAGGGGAAGAGACCCAGTACTTC
TRBJ1-6	TRBV27	.	few	CASSLYLSSYNSPLHF	TGTGCCAGCAGTTTATACCTTAGCTCCTATAATTCACCCCTCCACTTT
TRBJ2-5	TRBV6-2/TRBV6-3	.	once	CASSRDGQEGVETQYF	TGTGCCAGCAGCCGGGACGGACAAGAGGGGGTTGAGACCCAGTACTTC
TRBJ1-1	TRBV19	TRBD1	.	CASSIYRGTEAFF	TGTGCCAGTAGTATCTACAGGGGCACTGAAGCTTTCTTT
TRBJ2-6	TRBV19	.	.	CASSIPPRQAGANVLTF	TGTGCCAGTAGTATTCCCCCCAGACAGGCTGGGGCCAACGTCCTGACTTTC
TRBJ1-2	TRBV19	.	.	CASSSGQYGYTF	TGTGCCAGTAGTTCCGGACAGTATGGCTACACCTTC
TRBJ2-7	TRBV14	.	.	CASSQAREQYF	TGTGCCAGCAGCCAAGCGCGCGAGCAGTACTTC
TRBJ1-1	TRBV9	.	.	CASSVAGTSTEAFF	TGTGCCAGCAGCGTAGCAGGAACCTCCACTGAAGCTTTCTTT
TRBJ2-3	TRBV7-9	.	.	CASSSNMATEITDTQYF	TGTGCCAGCAGCTCAAACATGGCTACAGAAATCACAGATACGCAGTATTTT
TRBJ2-3	TRBV5-4	.	.	CASSLAWVGPTDTQYF	TGTGCCAGCAGCTTGGCTTGGGTGGGGCCCACAGATACGCAGTATTTT
TRBJ1-1	TRBV28	TRBD1	.	CASNAPGQGRVAFF	TGTGCCAGCAATGCACCGGGACAGGGACGTGTCGCTTTCTTT
TRBJ1-1	TRBV5-6	TRBD1	.	CASSSEPGQPLNTEAFF	TGTGCCAGCAGTAGTGAACCGGGACAGCCTCTGAACACTGAAGCTTTCTTT
TRBJ2-3	TRBV11-2	.	.	CASSLDPPGRVTDTQYF	TGTGCCAGCAGCTTAGATCCTCCGGGCAGGGTCACAGATACGCAGTATTTT
TRBJ1-1	TRBV5-6	.	.	CASSPADTEAFF	TGTGCCAGCAGCCCTGCGGACACTGAAGCTTTCTTT
TRBJ2-3	TRBV24-1	.	.	CATSELRSRVQYF	TGTGCCACCAGTGAGCTGCGGTCGAGAGTGCAGTATTTT